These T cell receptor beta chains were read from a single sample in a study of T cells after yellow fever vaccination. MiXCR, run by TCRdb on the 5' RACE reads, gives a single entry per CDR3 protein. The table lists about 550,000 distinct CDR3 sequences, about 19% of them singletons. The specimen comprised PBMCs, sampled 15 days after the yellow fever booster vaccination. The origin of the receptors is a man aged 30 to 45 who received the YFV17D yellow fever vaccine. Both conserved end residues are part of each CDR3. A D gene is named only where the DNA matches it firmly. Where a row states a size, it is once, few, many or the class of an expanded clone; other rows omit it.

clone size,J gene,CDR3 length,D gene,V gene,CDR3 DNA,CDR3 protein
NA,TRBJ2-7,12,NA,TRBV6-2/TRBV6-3,TGTGCCAGCAGTGAGGGCAAGCGTGAGCAGTACTTC,CASSEGKREQYF
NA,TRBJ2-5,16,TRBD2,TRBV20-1,TGCAGTGCTGACCTAGCGGGAGCCCCGAACGGGGAGACCCAGTACTTC,CSADLAGAPNGETQYF
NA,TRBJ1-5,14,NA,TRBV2,TGTGCCAGCAGTGGAACGGATAGCAATCAGCCCCAGCATTTT,CASSGTDSNQPQHF
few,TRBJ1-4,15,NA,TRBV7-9,TGTGCCAGCAGCTTTAGGGACATCACTAATGAAAAACTGTTTTTT,CASSFRDITNEKLFF
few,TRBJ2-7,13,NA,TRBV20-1,TGCAGTGTACCTACGCCCCCCCTATACGAGCAGTACTTC,CSVPTPPLYEQYF
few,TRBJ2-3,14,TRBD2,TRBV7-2,TGTGCCAGCAGCTTCCGTAGCGGGAGTGATACGCAGTATTTT,CASSFRSGSDTQYF
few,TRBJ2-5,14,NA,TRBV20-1,TGCAGTGCCCGAACTAGAGCTCCGCAAGAGACCCAGTACTTC,CSARTRAPQETQYF
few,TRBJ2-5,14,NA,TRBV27,TGTGCCAGCAGTTTGCGGCAGACCCAAGAGACCCAGTACTTC,CASSLRQTQETQYF
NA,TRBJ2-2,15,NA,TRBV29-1,TGCAGCGTTTCCCCGACAGGCCCCAACACCGGGGAGCTGTTTTTT,CSVSPTGPNTGELFF
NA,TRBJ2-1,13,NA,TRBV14,TGTGCCAGCAGCCCCTCAGCAAGGTGGGAGCAGTTCTTC,CASSPSARWEQFF
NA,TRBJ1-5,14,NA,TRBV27,TGTGCCAGCAAGGCCGAATGGGGCAATCAGCCCCAGCATTTT,CASKAEWGNQPQHF
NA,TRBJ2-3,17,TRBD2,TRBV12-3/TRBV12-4,TGTGCCAGCAGTTCCGGAGTTAGCGGGAGAGGGGCTGATACGCAGTATTTT,CASSSGVSGRGADTQYF
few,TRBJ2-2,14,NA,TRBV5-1,TGCGCCAGCAGCGGCCCGGGGCCCTTCGGGGAGCTGTTTTTT,CASSGPGPFGELFF
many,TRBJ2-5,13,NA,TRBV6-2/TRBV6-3,TGTGCCAGCACCGATTGGGCGGGGGAGACCCAGTACTTC,CASTDWAGETQYF
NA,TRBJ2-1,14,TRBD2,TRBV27,TGTGCCAGCAGACTAGCGGGATCTTGGAATGAGCAGTTCTTC,CASRLAGSWNEQFF
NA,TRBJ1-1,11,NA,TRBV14,TGTGCCAGCAGCCAAGCAACTGAAGCTTTCTTT,CASSQATEAFF
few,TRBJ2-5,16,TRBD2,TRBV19,TGTGCCAGTAGTATAAGGACTAGTGGATTCCAAGAGACCCAGTACTTC,CASSIRTSGFQETQYF
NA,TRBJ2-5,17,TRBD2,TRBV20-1,TGCAGTGCTAGAAGACTAGCGGGACAACCTAATGGGGAGACCCAGTACTTC,CSARRLAGQPNGETQYF
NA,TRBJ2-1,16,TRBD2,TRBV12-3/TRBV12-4,TGTGCCAGCAGTTTCCTTTTAGGGACTAACTACAATGAGCAGTTCTTC,CASSFLLGTNYNEQFF
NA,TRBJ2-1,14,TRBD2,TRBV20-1,TGCAGTGCGAAACTAGCGGGATCTAGTAATGAGCAGTTCTTC,CSAKLAGSSNEQFF
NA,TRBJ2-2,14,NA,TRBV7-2,TGTGCCAGCAGCTTCAAGTTTAGGGCCGGGGAGCTGTTTTTT,CASSFKFRAGELFF
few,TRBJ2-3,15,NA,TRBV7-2,TGTGCCAGCAGCTCAATAGGGGCCACCACAGATACGCAGTATTTT,CASSSIGATTDTQYF
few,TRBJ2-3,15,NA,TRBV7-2,TGTGCCAGCAGCTTAGCGGGGATTTATACAGATACGCAGTATTTT,CASSLAGIYTDTQYF